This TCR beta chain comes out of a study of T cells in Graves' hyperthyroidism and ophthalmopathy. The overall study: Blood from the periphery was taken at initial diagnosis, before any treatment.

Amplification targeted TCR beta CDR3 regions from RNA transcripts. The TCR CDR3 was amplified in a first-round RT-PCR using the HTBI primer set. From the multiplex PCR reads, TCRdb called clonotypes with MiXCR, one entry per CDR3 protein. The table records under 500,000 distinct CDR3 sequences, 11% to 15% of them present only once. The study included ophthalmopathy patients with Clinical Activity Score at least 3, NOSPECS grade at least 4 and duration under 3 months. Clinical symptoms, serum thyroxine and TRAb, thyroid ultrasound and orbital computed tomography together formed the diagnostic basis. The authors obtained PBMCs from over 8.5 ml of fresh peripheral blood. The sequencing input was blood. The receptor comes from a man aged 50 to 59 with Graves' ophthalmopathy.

The CDR3 DNA is TGTGCCAGCAGTAAAACGGGACAGGGTCACGAGACCCAGTACTTC. Translation: CASSKTGQGHETQYF. The rearrangement links TRBV6-1 to TRBJ2-5; 9 nucleotides match TRBD1. CDR3 length: 15 amino acids. Per germline, CDR1 MNHNS and CDR2 SASEGT. Unmatched junction bases numbered 9, after V lost 5 bases and J lost 5 bases.